Listed here is a single T cell receptor (beta chain). The antigen is undetermined. The beta constant-region primer was an equimolar mix of two oligonucleotides covering TRBC1 and TRBC2. TCRdb analysed the UMI-ligation and nested PCR reads with MiXCR anew, one entry per CDR3 protein. The sample shows 120,000 to 150,000 distinct CDR3 sequences, over 15% of them seen only once. The V end was cut by 5 bases, the J end by 3 bases, with 17 bases between. The CDR3 runs 14 residues. Germline CDR1 and CDR2: DFQATT and SNEGSKA (reference sequence). This sample is drawn from a study of naive and memory T cell subsets. CMV status came from CD4+ IFNgamma after overnight CMV lysate stimulation. Cells stained for CD3, CD4, CD8, CD45RA, CD27 and viability were sorted into four CD45RA/CD27 subsets. The study's findings and limits: Possibly reflecting memory cells re-expressing CD45RA, a few larger clonotypes occurred in naive repertoires, especially CD8. Diversity fell and Gini index rose from naive through CM, EM, EMRA.

This clonotype originated in a human donor in good health. The sequenced material came from naive CD4+ T cells from blood. The chain is built from TRBV20-1 and TRBJ2-7; tentative D call: TRBD1 (6 bases). CDR3 sequence: CSALGQINSYEQYF. CDR3 coding DNA: TGCAGTGCTCTCGGACAGATAAATAGCTACGAGCAGTACTTC.